This T cell receptor beta chain was obtained from a study of blood T cells in healthy people across ages. Comment on this clonotype: The target antigen is unknown.

V was pared by 2 bases and J by 6 bases, with 14 bases between. Germline lookup yields CDR1 SEHNR and CDR2 FQNEAQ (reference sequence). The CDR3 is 15 residues long. Alongside a J-beta primer mix, a sample-barcoded 5' primer served in a second PCR lasting roughly 6 to 11 cycles. One entry per CDR3 protein results from TCRdb running MiXCR on the 5' RACE reads. Here the sample spans about 600,000 distinct CDR3 sequences, 40% to 55% being singletons. Every sample yielded at least 7 million isolated PBMCs. Study-level results: One million T cells yielded diversity estimates that were considered underestimates. When set beside aged donors, long-lived donors presented more naive CD4+ cells and higher diversity.

This clonotype was obtained from a man at least 80 years old in good health. The chain is built from TRBV7-9 and TRBJ2-1; a weak D match, TRBD2 (6 bases). The source material was blood. CDR3 loop: CASSLSAGRGNEQFF. The CDR3 DNA sequence: TGTGCCAGCAGCTTATCTGCGGGACGGGGCAATGAGCAGTTCTTC.